The 3 T cell receptor beta chains presented below share a single source sample, sequenced in a study of blood T cells in healthy people across ages. Next came a second PCR, run for roughly 6 to 11 cycles, which used a sample-barcoded 5' primer along with a J-beta primer mix. TCRdb recomputed calls from the 5' RACE reads with MiXCR, one row per CDR3 protein. Among roughly 800,000 distinct CDR3 sequences listed, 40% to 65% were seen once. Sample: blood. These receptors came from a man of 80 years or more in good health.

The V gene is TRBV11-1, the J gene TRBJ1-1; maybe TRBD1 (5 bases). CDR3 length equals 15 residues. The ends were cut back, 3 bases at V and 3 bases at J, with 14 bases in the middle. CDR1 and CDR2 from the germline V gene are SGHAT and FQDESV (reference sequence). CDR3 nucleotide sequence: TGTGCCAGCAGCTTCTTGGGACGACCCTACACTGAAGCTTTCTTT. It is translated as CASSFLGRPYTEAFF.

The table lists this clonotype with a few counts. The rearrangement joins TRBV7-9 to TRBJ1-4; D call uncertain. The CDR3 is 14 amino acids. The V end lost 5 bases, the J end lost 4 bases, and 11 bases lay between the germline ends. Germline lookup yields CDR1 SEHNR and CDR2 FQNEAQ (reference sequence). The CDR3 reads CASSARSFNEKLFF. CDR3 sequence (DNA): TGTGCCAGCAGCGCCCGGTCCTTTAATGAAAAACTGTTTTTT. The full variable domain, in which reference TRBV7-9 and TRBJ1-4 provide the parts outside the CDR3, is DTGVSQNPRHKITKRGQNVTFRCDPISEHNRLYWYRQTLGQGPEFLTYFQNEAQLEKSRLLSDRFSAERPKGSFSTLEIQRTEQGDSAMYLCASSARSFNEKLFFGSGTQLSVL.

This clonotype occurred a few times. The rearrangement uses TRBV20-1 and TRBJ2-4; possible D gene TRBD2, 5 bases. The end of the DNA aligns better with TRBJ2-5, so the J call may be wrong. The length of the CDR3 is 13 residues. CDR1 is DFQATT and CDR2 is SNEGSKA in the germline V gene (reference sequence). CDR3 in DNA: TGCAGTGCTAGAAGGCTAGCTGCGGAGACCCAGTACTTC. Its translation is CSARRLAAETQYF.